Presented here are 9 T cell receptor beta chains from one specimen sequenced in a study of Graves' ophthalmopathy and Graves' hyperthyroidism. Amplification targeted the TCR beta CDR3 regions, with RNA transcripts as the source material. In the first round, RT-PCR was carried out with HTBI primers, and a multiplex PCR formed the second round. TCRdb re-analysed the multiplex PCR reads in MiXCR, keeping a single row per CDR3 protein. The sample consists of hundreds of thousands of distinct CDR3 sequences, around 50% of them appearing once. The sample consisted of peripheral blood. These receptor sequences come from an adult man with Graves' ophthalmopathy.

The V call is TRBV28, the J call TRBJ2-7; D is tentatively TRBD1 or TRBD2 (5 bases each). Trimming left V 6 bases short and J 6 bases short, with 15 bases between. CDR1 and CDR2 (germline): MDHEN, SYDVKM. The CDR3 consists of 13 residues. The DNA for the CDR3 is TGTGCCAGCAGCAGCCGGGGCAGTTTCGAGCAGTACTTC. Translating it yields CASSSRGSFEQYF.

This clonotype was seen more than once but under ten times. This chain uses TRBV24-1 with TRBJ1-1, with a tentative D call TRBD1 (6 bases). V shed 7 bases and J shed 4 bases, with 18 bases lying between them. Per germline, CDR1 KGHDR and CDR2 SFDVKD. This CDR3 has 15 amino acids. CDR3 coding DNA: TGTGCCACCAGGGACCGGGGGGCGGAGGTCACTGAAGCTTTCTTT. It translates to CATRDRGAEVTEAFF.

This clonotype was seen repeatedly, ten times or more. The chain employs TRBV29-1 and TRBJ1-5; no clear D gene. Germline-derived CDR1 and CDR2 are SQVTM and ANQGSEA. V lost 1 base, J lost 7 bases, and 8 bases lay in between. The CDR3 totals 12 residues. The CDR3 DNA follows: TGCAGCGTTGAAGCAGTAGACCAGCCCCAGCATTTT. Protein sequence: CSVEAVDQPQHF.

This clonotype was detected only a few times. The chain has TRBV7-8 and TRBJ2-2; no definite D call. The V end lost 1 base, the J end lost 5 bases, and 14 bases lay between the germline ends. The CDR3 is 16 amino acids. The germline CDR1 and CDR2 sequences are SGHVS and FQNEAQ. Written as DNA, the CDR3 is TGTGCCAGCAGCTTAGAACTCCCGGCGTTGACCGGGGAGCTGTTTTTT. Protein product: CASSLELPALTGELFF.

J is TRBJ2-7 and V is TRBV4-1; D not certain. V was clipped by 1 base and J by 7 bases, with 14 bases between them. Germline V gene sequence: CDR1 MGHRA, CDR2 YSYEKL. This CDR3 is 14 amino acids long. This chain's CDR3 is CASSQVLSVMEQYF. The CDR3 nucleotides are TGCGCCAGCAGCCAAGTTCTATCGGTAATGGAGCAGTACTTC.

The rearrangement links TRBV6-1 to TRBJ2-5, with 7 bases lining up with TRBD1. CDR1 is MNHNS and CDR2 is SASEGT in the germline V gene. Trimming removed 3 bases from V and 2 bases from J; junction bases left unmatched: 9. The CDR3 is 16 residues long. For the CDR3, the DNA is TGTGCCAGCAGTGAGGGACCGGGACAGAGTCAAGAGACCCAGTACTTC. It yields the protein CASSEGPGQSQETQYF.

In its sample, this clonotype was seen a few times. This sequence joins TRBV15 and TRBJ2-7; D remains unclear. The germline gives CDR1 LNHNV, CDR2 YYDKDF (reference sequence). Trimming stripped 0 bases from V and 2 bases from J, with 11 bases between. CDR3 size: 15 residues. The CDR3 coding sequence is TGTGCCACCAGCAGAGATATAACAGCCACCTACGAGCAGTACTTC. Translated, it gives CATSRDITATYEQYF.

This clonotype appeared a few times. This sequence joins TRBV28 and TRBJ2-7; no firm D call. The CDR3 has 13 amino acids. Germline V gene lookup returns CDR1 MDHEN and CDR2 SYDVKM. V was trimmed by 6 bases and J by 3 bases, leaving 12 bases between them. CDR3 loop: CASSRTAGYEQYF. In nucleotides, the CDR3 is TGTGCCAGCAGCCGGACGGCCGGCTACGAGCAGTACTTC.

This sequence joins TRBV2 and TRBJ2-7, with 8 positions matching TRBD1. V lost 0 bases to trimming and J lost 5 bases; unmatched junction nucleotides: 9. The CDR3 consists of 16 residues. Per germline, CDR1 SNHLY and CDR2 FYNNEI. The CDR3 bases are TGTGCCAGCAGTGAAGCCCAATCAGGGGGCGTCAACGAGCAGTACTTC. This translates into CASSEAQSGGVNEQYF.